These 2 T cell receptor beta chains were all obtained from the same sample, sequenced in a study of blood T cells in healthy people across ages. A second PCR, run for 7 to 11 cycles, used a sample-barcoded 5' primer plus a J-beta primer mix. TCRdb analysed the 5' RACE reads with MiXCR anew, one entry per CDR3 protein. The sample lists 750,000 to 950,000 distinct CDR3 sequences, about 48% occurring once. The material sequenced was blood. These receptors came from a man at least 80 years old in good health.

Details on this clonotype: A read error may be the cause here, since a much bigger clone is one base away. The J gene is TRBJ2-3, the V gene TRBV7-2, with D tentatively TRBD2 (6 bases). CDR3 length equals 15 residues. Trimming took 1 base from V and 14 from J, leaving 22 bases between them. Germline CDR1 is SGHTA and CDR2 is FQGNSA. CDR3 sequence (DNA): TGTACCAGCAGCTTAGATGGCGGGGCGCACAGATACGCGTATTTT. It is translated as CTSSLDGGAHRYAYF.

This sequence joins TRBV7-2 and TRBJ2-5, with D hard to call. Trimming took off 2 bases at V and 7 bases at J, with 11 bases between the two ends. The CDR3 covers 13 residues. Germline loops: CDR1 SGHTA, CDR2 FQGNSA. The CDR3 reads CASSLRFTGTQYF. In nucleotides, the CDR3 is TGTGCCAGCAGCTTAAGGTTCACGGGGACCCAGTACTTC.